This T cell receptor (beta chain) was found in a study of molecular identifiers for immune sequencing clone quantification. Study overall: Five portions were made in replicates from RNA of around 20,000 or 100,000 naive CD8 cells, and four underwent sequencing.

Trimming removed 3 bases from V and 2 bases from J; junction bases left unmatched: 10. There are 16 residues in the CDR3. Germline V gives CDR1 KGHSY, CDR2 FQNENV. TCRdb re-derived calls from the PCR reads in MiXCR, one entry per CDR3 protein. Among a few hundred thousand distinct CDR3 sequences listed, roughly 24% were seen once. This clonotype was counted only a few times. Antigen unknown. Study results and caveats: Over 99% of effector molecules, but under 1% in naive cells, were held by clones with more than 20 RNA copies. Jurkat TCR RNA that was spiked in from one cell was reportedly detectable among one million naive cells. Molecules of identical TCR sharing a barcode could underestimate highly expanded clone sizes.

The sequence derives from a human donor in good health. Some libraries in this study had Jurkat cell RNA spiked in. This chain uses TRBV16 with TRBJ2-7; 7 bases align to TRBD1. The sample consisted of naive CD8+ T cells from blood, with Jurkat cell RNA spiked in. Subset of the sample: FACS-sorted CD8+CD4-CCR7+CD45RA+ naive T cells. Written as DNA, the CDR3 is TGTGCCAGCAGCCATGAGGACAGGATAGAAACCTACGAGCAGTACTTC. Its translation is CASSHEDRIETYEQYF.